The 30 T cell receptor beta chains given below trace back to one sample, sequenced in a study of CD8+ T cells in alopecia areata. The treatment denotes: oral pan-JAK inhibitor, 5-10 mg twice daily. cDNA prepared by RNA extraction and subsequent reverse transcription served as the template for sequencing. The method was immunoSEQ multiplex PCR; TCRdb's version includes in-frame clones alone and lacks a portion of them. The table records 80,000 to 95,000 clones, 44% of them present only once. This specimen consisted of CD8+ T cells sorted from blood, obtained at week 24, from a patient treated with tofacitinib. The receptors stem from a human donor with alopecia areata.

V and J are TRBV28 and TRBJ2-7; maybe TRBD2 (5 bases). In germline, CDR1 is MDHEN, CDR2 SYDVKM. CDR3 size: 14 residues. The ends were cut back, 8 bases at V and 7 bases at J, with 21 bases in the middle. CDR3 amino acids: CASSRNGLGVEQYF. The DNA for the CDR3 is TGTGCCAGCTCACGCAACGGACTGGGTGTAGAGCAGTACTTC.

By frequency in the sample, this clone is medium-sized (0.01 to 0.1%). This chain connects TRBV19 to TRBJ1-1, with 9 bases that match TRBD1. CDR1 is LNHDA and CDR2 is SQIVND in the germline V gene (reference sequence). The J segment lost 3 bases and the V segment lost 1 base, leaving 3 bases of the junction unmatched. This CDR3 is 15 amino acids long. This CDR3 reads CASSIGWTGDTEAFF. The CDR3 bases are TGTGCCAGTAGTATAGGCTGGACAGGGGACACTGAAGCTTTCTTT.

The CDR3 DNA is TGTGCCAGCAGTCAAAGTGGGATTGAAGCTTTCTTT. Its translation is CASSQSGIEAFF. This sequence joins TRBV11-2 and TRBJ1-1; D not certain. Trimming cost V 6 bases and J 7 bases, with 12 bases left between them. Germline V gives CDR1 SGHAT, CDR2 FQNNGV. CDR3 length equals 12 residues.

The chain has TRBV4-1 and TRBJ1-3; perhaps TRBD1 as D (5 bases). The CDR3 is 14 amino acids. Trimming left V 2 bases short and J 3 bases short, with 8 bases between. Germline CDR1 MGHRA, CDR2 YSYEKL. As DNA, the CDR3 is TGCGCCAGCAGCCAACGACAGATTGGAAACACCATATATTTT. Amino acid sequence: CASSQRQIGNTIYF.

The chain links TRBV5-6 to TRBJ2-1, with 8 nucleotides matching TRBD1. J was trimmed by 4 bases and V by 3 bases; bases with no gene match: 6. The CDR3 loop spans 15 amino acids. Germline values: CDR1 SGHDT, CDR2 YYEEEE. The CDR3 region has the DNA TGTGCCAGCAGCTCCTCGACAGGGGAATACAATGAGCAGTTCTTC. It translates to CASSSSTGEYNEQFF.

In DNA, the CDR3 is TGCGCCAGCAGCTTTGGGACTAGCGGGTTAACTGAGCAGTTCTTC. It codes for CASSFGTSGLTEQFF. The chain couples TRBV5-1 to TRBJ2-1; 12 positions match TRBD2. CDR1 is SGHRS, CDR2 YFSETQ, per germline. This CDR3 is built from 15 residues. V shed 2 bases, J shed 9 bases, and the junction held 6 bases outside the gene matches.

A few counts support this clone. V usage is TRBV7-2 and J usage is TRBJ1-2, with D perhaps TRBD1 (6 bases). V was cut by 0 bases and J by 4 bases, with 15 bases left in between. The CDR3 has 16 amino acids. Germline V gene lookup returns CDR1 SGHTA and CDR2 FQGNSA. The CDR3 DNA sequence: TGTGCCAGCAGCTTAGCGCAAACAGGGTTGGGCTATGGCTACACCTTC. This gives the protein CASSLAQTGLGYGYTF.

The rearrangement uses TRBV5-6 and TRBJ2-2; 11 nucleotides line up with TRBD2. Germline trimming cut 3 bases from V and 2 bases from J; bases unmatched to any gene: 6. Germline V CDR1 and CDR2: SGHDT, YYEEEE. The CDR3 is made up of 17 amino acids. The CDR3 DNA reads TGTGCCAGCAGCTCTGTAGCGGGAGGGACTAACACCGGGGAGCTGTTTTTT. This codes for CASSSVAGGTNTGELFF.

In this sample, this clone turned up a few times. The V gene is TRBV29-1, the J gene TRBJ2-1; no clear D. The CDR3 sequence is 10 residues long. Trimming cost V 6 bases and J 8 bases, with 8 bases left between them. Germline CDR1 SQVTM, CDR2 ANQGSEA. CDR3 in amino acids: CSVLEHEQFF. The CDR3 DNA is TGCAGCGTGCTGGAGCATGAGCAGTTCTTC.

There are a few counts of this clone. The CDR3 nucleotides read TGCGCCAGCAGCCCTTACCCCGGACAGCCCCAGCATTTT. This codes for CASSPYPGQPQHF. The gene calls are TRBV5-1 and TRBJ1-5; no firm D call. Germline-derived CDR1 and CDR2 are SGHRS and YFSETQ. Trimming pared 4 bases from V and 7 bases from J, leaving 12 bases between. The CDR3 consists of 13 residues.

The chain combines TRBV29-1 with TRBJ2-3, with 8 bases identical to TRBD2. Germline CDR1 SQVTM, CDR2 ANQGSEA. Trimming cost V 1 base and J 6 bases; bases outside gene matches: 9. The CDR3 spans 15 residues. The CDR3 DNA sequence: TGCAGCGTTGAAGGTTGGGAGCGGGAGCCCGATACGCAGTATTTT. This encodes CSVEGWEREPDTQYF.

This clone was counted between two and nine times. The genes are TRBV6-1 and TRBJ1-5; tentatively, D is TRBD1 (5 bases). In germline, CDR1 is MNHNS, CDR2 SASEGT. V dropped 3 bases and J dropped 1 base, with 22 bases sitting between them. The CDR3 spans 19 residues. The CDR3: CASSEPGREDAWSNQPQHF. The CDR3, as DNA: TGTGCCAGCAGTGAGCCCGGCAGGGAGGACGCGTGGAGCAATCAGCCCCAGCATTTT.

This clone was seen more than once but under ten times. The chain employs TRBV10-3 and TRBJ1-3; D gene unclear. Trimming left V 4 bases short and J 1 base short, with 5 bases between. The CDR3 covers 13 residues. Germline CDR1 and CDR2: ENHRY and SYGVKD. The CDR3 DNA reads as TGTGCCATCAGTGGGGATTCTGGAAACACCATATATTTT. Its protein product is CAISGDSGNTIYF.

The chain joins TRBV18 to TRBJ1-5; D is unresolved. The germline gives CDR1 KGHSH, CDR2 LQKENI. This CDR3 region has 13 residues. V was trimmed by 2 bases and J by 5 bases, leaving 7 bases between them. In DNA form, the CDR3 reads TGTGCCAGCTCACCATCCCCCCATCAGCCCCAGCATTTT. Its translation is CASSPSPHQPQHF.

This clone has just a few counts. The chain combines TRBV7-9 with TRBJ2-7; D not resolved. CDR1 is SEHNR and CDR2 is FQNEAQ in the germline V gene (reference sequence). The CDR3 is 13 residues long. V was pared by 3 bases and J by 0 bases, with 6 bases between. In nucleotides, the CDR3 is TGTGCCAGCAGCTTTAGTAGCTCCTACGAGCAGTACTTC. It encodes CASSFSSSYEQYF.

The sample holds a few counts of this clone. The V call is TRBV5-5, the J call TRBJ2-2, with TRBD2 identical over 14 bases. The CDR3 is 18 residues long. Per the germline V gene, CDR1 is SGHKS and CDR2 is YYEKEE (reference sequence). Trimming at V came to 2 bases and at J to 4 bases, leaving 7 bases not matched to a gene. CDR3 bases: TGTGCCAGCAGCTTATCATGGGGACTAGCGGGAGCCACCGGGGAGCTGTTTTTT. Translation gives CASSLSWGLAGATGELFF.

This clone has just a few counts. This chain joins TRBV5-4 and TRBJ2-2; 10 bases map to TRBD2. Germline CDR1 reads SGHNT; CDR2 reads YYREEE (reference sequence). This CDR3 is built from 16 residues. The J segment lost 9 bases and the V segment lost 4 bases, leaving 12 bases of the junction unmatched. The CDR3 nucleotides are TGTGCCAGCAGCGCAGCGGGAGGGCCGGTCTCCCGGGAGCTGTTTTTT. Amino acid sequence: CASSAAGGPVSRELFF.

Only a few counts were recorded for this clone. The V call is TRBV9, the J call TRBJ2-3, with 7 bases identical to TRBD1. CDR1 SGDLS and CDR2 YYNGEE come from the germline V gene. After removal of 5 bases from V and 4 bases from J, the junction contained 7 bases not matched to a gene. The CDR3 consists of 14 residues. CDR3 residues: CASSDGQDADTQYF. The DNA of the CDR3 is TGTGCCAGCAGTGACGGACAGGACGCAGATACGCAGTATTTT.

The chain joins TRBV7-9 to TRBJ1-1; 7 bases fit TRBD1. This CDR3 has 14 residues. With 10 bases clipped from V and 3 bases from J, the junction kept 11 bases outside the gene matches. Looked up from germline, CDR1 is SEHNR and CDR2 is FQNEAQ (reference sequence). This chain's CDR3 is CANNARTGDTEAFF. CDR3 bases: TGTGCCAATAACGCCAGGACAGGTGACACTGAAGCTTTCTTT. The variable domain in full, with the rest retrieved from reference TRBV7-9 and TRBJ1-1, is DTGVSQNPRHKITKRGQNVTFRCDPISEHNRLYWYRQTLGQGPEFLTYFQNEAQLEKSRLLSDRFSAERPKGSFSTLEIQRTEQGDSAMYLCANNARTGDTEAFFGQGTRLTVV.

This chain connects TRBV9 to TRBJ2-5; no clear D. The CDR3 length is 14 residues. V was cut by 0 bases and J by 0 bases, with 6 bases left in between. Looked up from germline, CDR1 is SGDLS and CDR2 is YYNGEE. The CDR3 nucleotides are TGTGCCAGCAGCGTAGCTGACAACCAAGAGACCCAGTACTTC. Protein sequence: CASSVADNQETQYF.

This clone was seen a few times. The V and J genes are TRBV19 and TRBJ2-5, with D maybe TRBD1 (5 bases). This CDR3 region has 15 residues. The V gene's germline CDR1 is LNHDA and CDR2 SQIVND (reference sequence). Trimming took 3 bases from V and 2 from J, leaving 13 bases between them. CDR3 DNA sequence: TGTGCCAGTAGTATGGTGGCAGGGCAACAAGAGACCCAGTACTTC. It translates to CASSMVAGQQETQYF.

CDR3 sequence (DNA): TGTGCCAGCAGTGGGAACAGGGTAACGAACACCGGGGAGCTGTTTTTT. It translates to CASSGNRVTNTGELFF. J is TRBJ2-2 and V is TRBV6-1, with a tentative D call TRBD1 (6 bases). Germline CDR1 is MNHNS and CDR2 is SASEGT. This CDR3 has 16 amino acids. V was trimmed by 4 bases and J by 0 bases, leaving 12 bases between them.

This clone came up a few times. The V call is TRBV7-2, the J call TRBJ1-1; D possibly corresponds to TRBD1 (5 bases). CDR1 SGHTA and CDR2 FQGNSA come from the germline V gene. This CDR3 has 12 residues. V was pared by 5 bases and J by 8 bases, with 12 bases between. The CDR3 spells CASSLDRDEAFF. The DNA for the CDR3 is TGTGCCAGCAGCCTAGACCGGGACGAAGCTTTCTTT.

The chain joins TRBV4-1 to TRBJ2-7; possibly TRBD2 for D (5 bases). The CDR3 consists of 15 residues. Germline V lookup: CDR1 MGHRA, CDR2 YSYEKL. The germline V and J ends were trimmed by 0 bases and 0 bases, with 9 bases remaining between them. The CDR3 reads CASSQEEASSYEQYF. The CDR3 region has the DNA TGCGCCAGCAGCCAAGAGGAGGCCAGCTCCTACGAGCAGTACTTC.

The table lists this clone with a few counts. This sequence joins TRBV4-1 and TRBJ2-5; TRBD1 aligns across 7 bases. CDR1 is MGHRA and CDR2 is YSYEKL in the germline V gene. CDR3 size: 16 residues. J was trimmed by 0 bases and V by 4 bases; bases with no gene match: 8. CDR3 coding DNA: TGCGCCAGCAGCCCCCGACAGGGCTGGTACCAAGAGACCCAGTACTTC. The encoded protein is CASSPRQGWYQETQYF.

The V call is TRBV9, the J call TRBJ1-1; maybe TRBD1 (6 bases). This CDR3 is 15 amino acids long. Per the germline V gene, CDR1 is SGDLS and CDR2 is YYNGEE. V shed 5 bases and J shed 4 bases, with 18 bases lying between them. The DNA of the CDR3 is TGTGCCAGCAGAGGGGGGCGAGAGACAGGCACTGAAGCTTTCTTT. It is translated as CASRGGRETGTEAFF.

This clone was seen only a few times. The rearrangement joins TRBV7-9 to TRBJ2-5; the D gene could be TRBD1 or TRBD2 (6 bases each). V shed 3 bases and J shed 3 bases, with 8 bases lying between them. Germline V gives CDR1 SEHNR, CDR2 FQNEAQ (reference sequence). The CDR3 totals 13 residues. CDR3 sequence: CASSFRGEETQYF. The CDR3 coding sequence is TGTGCCAGCAGCTTTAGGGGGGAAGAGACCCAGTACTTC.

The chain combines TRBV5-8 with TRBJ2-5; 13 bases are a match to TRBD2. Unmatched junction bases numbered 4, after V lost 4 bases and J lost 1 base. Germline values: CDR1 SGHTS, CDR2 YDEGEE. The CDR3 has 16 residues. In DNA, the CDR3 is TGTGCCAGCAGCACTGGACTAGCGGGGGCCCAAGAGACCCAGTACTTC. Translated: CASSTGLAGAQETQYF.

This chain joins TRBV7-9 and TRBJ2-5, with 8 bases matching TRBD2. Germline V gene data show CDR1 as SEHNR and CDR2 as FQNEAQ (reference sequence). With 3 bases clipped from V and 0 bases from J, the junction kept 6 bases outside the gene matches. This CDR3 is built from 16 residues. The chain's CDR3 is CASSFLLAGNQETQYF. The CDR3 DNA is TGTGCCAGCAGCTTCCTTCTAGCGGGTAACCAAGAGACCCAGTACTTC.

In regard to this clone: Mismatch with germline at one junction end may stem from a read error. The CDR3 coding sequence is TGCGCCTGCAGGGGAGGGAACACTGAAGCTTTCTTT. This translates into CACRGGNTEAFF. The rearrangement links TRBV5-1 to TRBJ1-1; D may be TRBD1 (6 bases). The germline CDR1 and CDR2 sequences are SGHRS and YFSETQ. CDR3 size: 12 residues. Together with reference TRBV5-1 and TRBJ1-1, the CDR3 gives the full variable domain: KAGVTQTPRYLIKTRGQQVTLSCSPISGHRSVSWYQQTPGQGLQFLFEYFSETQRNKGNFPGRFSGRQFSNSRSEMNVSTLELGDSALYLCACRGGNTEAFFGQGTRLTVV.